This T cell receptor (beta chain) is from a study of cytomegalovirus exposure and HLA in healthy donors (dated by TCRdb to about 2017). Notes on the research overall: According to a later analysis, one platform produced both the 120 validation repertoires and the approximately 660 repertoires of the first cohort. Along with the approximately 670-subject first cohort, a separate validation cohort of over a hundred different subjects was used. The aim of the study was to test whether cataloging public T cell receptors could identify signatures of past pathogen exposure. High-throughput TCR immunosequencing, statistical association of individual TCRs with disease status, and machine learning were combined to predict cytomegalovirus infection status. What the work shows at the level of the full study, not this receptor alone: Most TCR sequences were observed very rarely across donors, whereas some public TCRs were present in many individuals. The validation cohort had no HLA typing available for a later analysis, so co-occurrence within that cohort was assessed over all 120 or so repertoires. In a later analysis, TCRs clustered in the first cohort were found to also tend to co-occur in the 120 validation repertoires, with 85% to 95% of cluster scores above 0. The study listed 164 TCR beta chains as associated with cytomegalovirus. The classifier was reported to diagnose cytomegalovirus status with high specificity and sensitivity in both the original and validation cohorts. The authors suggested that the approach could potentially be extended to other disease states and immunological phenotypes. A few of the identified cytomegalovirus-associated TCR beta chains were confirmed in vitro to be specific for cytomegalovirus antigens.

Donors formed part of the validation cohort, which comprised approximately 130 subjects and was distinct from the first cohort of under 850 subjects. This clone has just a few counts. No cognate antigen has been identified for it. Qualities for individual bases were not recorded, and no much larger clone is one base off. The CDR3 sequence holds 15 residues, the cysteine and phenylalanine included. Only the CDR3 DNA is retained, 45 bases long and in frame from the first base. Clipping removes 6 bases from V and 9 bases from J, with 13 as the unmatched junction base count. CDR1 MNHNS and CDR2 SASEGT were looked up in the germline V gene. Libraries were made using the immunoSEQ multiplex PCR assay. From the authors' description of their analysis: To diagnose cytomegalovirus status from the catalog of TCR beta chain sequences, a statistical classification framework was built. TCRdb holds this immuneACCESS table with in-frame rearrangements only. Some clones are missing; in checked studies, unresolved V genes explain under half, and the rest has no known cause. The V and J calls and clone size were taken over from that table, and D and trimming were inferred from the DNA. Present in this sample are around 74,000 clones, about 85% of which were seen just once. The ten largest clones capture less than 3% of the sample.

The sequenced sample consisted of PBMCs. In this chain, TRBV6-1 is recombined with TRBJ2-1, and 8 junction bases match TRBD2. This clonotype was obtained from a man aged 25-45 years in good health and CMV-seronegative. The nucleotide sequence is TGTGCCAGCAGAGTTGACGCGGGGGGAATCTCTGAGCAGTTCTTC. Its amino acids are CASRVDAGGISEQFF.